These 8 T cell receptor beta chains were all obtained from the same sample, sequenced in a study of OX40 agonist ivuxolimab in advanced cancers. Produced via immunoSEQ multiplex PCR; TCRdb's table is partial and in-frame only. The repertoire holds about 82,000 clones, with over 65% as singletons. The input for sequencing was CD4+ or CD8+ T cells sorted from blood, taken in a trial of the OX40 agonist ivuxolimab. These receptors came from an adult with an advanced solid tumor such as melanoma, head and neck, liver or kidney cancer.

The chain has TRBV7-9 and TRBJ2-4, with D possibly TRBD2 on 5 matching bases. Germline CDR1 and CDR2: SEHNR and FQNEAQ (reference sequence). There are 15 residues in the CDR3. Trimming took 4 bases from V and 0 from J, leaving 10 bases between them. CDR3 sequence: CASSSGNLAKNIQYF. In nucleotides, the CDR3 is TGTGCCAGCAGCTCCGGGAATCTAGCCAAAAACATTCAGTACTTC. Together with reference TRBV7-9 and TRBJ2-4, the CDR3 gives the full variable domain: DTGVSQNPRHKITKRGQNVTFRCDPISEHNRLYWYRQTLGQGPEFLTYFQNEAQLEKSRLLSDRFSAERPKGSFSTLEIQRTEQGDSAMYLCASSSGNLAKNIQYFGAGTRLSVL.

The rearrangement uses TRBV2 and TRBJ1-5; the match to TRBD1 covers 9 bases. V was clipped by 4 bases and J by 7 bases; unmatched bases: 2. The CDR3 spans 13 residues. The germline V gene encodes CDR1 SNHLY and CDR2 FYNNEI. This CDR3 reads CASSGTGEQPQHF. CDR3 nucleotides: TGTGCCAGCAGTGGGACAGGGGAACAGCCCCAGCATTTT.

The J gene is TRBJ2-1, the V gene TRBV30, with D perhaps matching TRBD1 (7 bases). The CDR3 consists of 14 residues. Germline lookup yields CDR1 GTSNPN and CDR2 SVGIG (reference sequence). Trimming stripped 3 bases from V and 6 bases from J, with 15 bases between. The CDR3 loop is CAWSEDRRGNEQFF. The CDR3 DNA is TGTGCCTGGAGCGAGGACAGGAGGGGCAATGAGCAGTTCTTC.

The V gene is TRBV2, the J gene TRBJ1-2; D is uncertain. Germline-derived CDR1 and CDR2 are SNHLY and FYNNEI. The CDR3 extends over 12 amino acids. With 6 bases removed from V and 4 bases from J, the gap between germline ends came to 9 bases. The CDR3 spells CASRPDGYGYTF. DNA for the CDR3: TGTGCCAGCAGACCAGACGGCTATGGCTACACCTTC.

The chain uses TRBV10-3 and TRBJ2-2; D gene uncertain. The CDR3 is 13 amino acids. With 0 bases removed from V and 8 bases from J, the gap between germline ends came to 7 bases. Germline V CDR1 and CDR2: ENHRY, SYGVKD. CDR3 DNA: TGTGCCATCAGTGAGTCACGGCAGGGGGAGCTGTTTTTT. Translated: CAISESRQGELFF.

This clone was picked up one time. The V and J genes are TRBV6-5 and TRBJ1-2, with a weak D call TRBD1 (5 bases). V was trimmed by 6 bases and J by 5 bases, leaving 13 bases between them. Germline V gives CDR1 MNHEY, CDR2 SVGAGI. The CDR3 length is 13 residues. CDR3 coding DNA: TGTGCCAGCAGCTATACAGGAGAGTATGGCTACACCTTC. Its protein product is CASSYTGEYGYTF.

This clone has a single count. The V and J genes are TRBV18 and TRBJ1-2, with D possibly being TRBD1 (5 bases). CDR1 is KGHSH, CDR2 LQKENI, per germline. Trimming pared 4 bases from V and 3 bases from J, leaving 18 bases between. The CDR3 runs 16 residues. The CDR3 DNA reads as TGTGCCAGCTCACAAATGGATTCAGGGAGTCACTATGGCTACACCTTC. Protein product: CASSQMDSGSHYGYTF.

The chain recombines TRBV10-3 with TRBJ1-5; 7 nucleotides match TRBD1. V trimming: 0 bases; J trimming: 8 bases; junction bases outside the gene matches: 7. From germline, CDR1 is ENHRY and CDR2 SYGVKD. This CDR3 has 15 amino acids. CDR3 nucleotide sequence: TGTGCCATCAGTGAGTCTATCCAGGGGGTAGAGCCCCAGCATTTT. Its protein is CAISESIQGVEPQHF.